These 4 T cell receptor beta chains were sequenced from one sample in a study of T cell changes during pregnancy in multiple sclerosis. Clones were read by immunoSEQ multiplex PCR, and TCRdb kept only the in-frame ones, dropping some. The data contain 55,000 to 85,000 clones, about nine tenths of them seen just once; the ten biggest clones take up roughly 0.29%. The source was CD4+ T cells from peripheral blood mononuclear cells, collected after pregnancy. All receptors come from a female donor with multiple sclerosis, enrolled in a pregnancy study.

The chain joins TRBV9 to TRBJ1-5; D is possibly TRBD1 (5 bases). The germline V gene has CDR1 SGDLS and CDR2 YYNGEE. V was pared by 3 bases and J by 3 bases, with 7 bases between. The CDR3 runs 13 residues. The CDR3 reads CASSAGSNQPQHF. The CDR3 DNA sequence: TGTGCCAGCAGCGCAGGGTCCAATCAGCCCCAGCATTTT. The variable domain in full, completed from reference TRBV9 and TRBJ1-5, reads DSGVTQTPKHLITATGQRVTLRCSPRSGDLSVYWYQQSLDQGLQFLIQYYNGEERAKGNILERFSAQQFPDLHSELNLSSLELGDSALYFCASSAGSNQPQHFGDGTRLSIL.

This clone was found a few times. The chain is built from TRBV19 and TRBJ1-1; D not certain. V gave up 4 bases and J gave up 4 bases, with 13 bases separating them. CDR1 and CDR2 from the germline V gene are LNHDA and SQIVND (reference sequence). This CDR3 has 14 residues. The CDR3 spells CASSRFDGITEAFF. The CDR3 DNA is TGTGCCAGTAGTAGATTCGACGGGATCACTGAAGCTTTCTTT.

The chain couples TRBV28 to TRBJ1-2, with 8 positions matching TRBD1. CDR1 MDHEN and CDR2 SYDVKM come from the germline V gene. This CDR3 is 14 amino acids long. Trimming cost V 2 bases and J 6 bases; bases outside gene matches: 5. The CDR3 DNA is TGTGCCAGCAGTTTACAGGGGGCGATTGATGGCTACACCTTC. Translated: CASSLQGAIDGYTF.

The rearrangement uses TRBV9 and TRBJ2-5; D uncertain. Deletions cut 3 bases from V and 5 bases from J, with 11 bases between. Per germline, CDR1 SGDLS and CDR2 YYNGEE. The CDR3 covers 13 residues. CDR3 residues: CASSDGRLETQYF. CDR3 nucleotide sequence: TGTGCCAGCAGCGACGGCAGGTTGGAGACCCAGTACTTC.